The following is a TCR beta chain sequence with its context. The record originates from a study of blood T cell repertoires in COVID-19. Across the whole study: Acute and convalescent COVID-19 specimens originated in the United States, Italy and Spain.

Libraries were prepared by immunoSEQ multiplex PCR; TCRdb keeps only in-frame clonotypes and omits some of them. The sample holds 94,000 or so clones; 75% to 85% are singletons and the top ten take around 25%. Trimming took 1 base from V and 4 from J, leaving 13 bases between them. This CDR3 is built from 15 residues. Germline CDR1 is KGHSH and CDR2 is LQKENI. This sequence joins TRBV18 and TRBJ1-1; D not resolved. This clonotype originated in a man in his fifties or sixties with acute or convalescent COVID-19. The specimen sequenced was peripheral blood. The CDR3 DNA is TGTGCCAGCTCACCACGAGAGGGAGCTGGCACTGAAGCTTTCTTT. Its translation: CASSPREGAGTEAFF.